These T cell receptor beta chains were read from a single sample in a study of blood T cells in healthy people across ages. Each CDR3 protein gets one entry after TCRdb re-called the 5' RACE reads with MiXCR. In the table there are some 700,000 distinct CDR3 sequences, about 40% of which are singletons. Sample: blood. The source is a woman aged 60-70 years in good health. Both conserved end residues are part of each CDR3. D genes are given only for firm matches.

TRBJ2-6,TRBV20-1,.,CSATSTYSGANVLTF
TRBJ2-7,TRBV11-2,.,CASRASLSYEQYF
TRBJ2-3,TRBV12-3/TRBV12-4,TRBD2,CASSPGLAGGFTDTQYF
TRBJ2-3,TRBV28,TRBD2,CASSSGTSGSRSDTQYF
TRBJ1-1,TRBV30,.,CAWTGPMNTEAFF
TRBJ2-3,TRBV7-2,TRBD1,CASSGTGGRADTQYF
TRBJ2-7,TRBV6-2/TRBV6-3,TRBD1,CASSPGTGASYEQYF
TRBJ2-1,TRBV3-1,.,CASSPPSAKGGSEQFF
TRBJ2-7,TRBV5-5,TRBD2,CASSLELAGYEQYF
TRBJ2-7,TRBV5-1,.,CASSQIRGGGTYEQYF
TRBJ2-5,TRBV5-1,TRBD2,CASRSGLGETQYF
TRBJ1-5,TRBV20-1,.,CSARQVNQPQHF
TRBJ2-3,TRBV27,TRBD2,CASGGGRRTDTQYF
TRBJ2-5,TRBV12-3/TRBV12-4,TRBD2,CASSFLAGARETQYF
TRBJ1-5,TRBV20-1,.,CSARERVGIQPQHF
TRBJ2-5,TRBV29-1,TRBD2,CSVAVGGPSNEQYF
TRBJ1-1,TRBV20-1,.,CSARPQGGVTEAFF
TRBJ2-2,TRBV4-3,TRBD2,CASSQEWIAGGRTGELFF
.,TRBV6-1,.,CASSMTEKGEQYF
TRBJ2-1,TRBV12-3/TRBV12-4,.,CASSGTHNEQFF
TRBJ1-5,TRBV4-3,.,CASSQGSGDSNQPQHF
TRBJ2-4,TRBV7-2,TRBD2,CASSLDSGGGRIAKNIQYF
TRBJ2-3,TRBV29-1,TRBD2,CSVEGTSGGPRLITDTQYF
TRBJ1-2,TRBV25-1,.,CASSAREGADGYTF
TRBJ2-7,TRBV12-3/TRBV12-4,.,CASSTDGYEQYF
TRBJ2-1,TRBV20-1,.,CSARSPEEPYNEQFF
TRBJ1-2,TRBV12-3/TRBV12-4,.,CASSFTGYGYTF
TRBJ2-6,TRBV9,.,CASSATGSSGANVLTF
TRBJ1-2,TRBV6-6,.,CASSPQGFYGYTF
TRBJ1-6,TRBV25-1,.,CASRQTDNSPLHF
TRBJ1-5,TRBV10-2,.,CASQAGLRGSNQPQHF
TRBJ2-1,TRBV7-3,.,CASKMARGNEQFF
TRBJ2-1,TRBV20-1,.,CSARGTHNEQFF
TRBJ2-1,TRBV5-6,.,CASSVDRGSNEQFF
TRBJ2-3,TRBV18,.,CASSPPGVRGDTQYF
TRBJ2-6,TRBV24-1,.,CATSDHPMSSGANVLTF
TRBJ2-2,TRBV7-2,TRBD1,CASRRQGTTGELFF
TRBJ2-3,TRBV7-3,.,CASQSETRTDTQYF
TRBJ1-6,TRBV12-3/TRBV12-4,TRBD1,CASSLGPTGGEYNSPLHF
TRBJ2-4,TRBV11-2,TRBD1,CASSSPKSYQGAGNIQYF
TRBJ1-6,TRBV5-1,.,CASSWDQGWNSPLHF
TRBJ2-3,TRBV5-1,.,CASSLYGGPRDTQYF
TRBJ2-5,TRBV4-3,TRBD2,CASSQDGTSGGETQYF
TRBJ1-2,TRBV29-1,.,CSASDPGYTF
TRBJ1-4,TRBV5-1,.,CASSSGLGREGKLFF
TRBJ1-1,TRBV28,.,CASSGSTDSHTEAFF
TRBJ2-3,TRBV9,.,CASSGGIGFPDTQYF
TRBJ2-7,TRBV28,.,CASSFRHDHEQYF
TRBJ2-7,TRBV11-2,TRBD1,CASSPSGQGRNEQYF
TRBJ2-4,TRBV2,.,CASRSLSGSKNIQYF
TRBJ2-4,TRBV20-1,.,CSARDVGGIQYF
.,TRBV7-6,.,CASSPLSSSAYYEQYF
TRBJ2-7,TRBV10-3,TRBD2,CAISGTSLWPEQYF
TRBJ2-3,TRBV5-5,.,CASSLGGVIGTDTQYF